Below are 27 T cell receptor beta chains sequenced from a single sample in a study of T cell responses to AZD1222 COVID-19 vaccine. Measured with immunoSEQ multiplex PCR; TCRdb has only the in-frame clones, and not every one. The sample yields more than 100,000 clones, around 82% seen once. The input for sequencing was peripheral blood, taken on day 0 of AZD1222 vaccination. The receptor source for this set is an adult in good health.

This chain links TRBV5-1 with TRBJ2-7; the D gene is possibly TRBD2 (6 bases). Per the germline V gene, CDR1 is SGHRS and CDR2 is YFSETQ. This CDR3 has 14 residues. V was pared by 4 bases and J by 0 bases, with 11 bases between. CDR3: CASSGRTGSYEQYF. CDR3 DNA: TGCGCCAGCAGCGGGAGGACGGGCTCCTACGAGCAGTACTTC.

The CDR3 nucleotides are TGCGCCAGCATGGAAGGCTCCCTCGTTGGTGAAGCTTTCTTT. Translating gives CASMEGSLVGEAFF. The chain combines TRBV5-1 with TRBJ1-1; the D is unclear. The V gene's germline CDR1 is SGHRS and CDR2 YFSETQ. Trimming removed 6 bases from V and 7 bases from J, with 19 bases in between. The CDR3 totals 14 residues.

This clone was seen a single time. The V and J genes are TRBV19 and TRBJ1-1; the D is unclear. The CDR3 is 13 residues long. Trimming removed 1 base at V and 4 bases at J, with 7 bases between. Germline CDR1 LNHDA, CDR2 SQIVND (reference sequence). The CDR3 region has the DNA TGTGCCAGTAGTATAGCGCTGACCACTGAAGCTTTCTTT. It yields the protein CASSIALTTEAFF.

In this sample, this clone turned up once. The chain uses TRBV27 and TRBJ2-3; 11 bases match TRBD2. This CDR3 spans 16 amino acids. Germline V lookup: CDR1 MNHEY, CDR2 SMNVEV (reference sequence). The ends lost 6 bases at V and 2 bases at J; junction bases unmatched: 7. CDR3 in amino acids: CASSSSGGHFTDTQYF. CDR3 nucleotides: TGTGCCAGCAGCTCTAGCGGGGGGCACTTCACAGATACGCAGTATTTT.

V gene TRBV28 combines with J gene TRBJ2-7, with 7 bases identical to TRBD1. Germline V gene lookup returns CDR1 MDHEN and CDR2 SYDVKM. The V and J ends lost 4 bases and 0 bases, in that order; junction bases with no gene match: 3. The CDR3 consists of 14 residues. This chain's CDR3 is CASSSRTGSYEQYF. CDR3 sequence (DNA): TGTGCCAGCAGTTCACGGACAGGCTCCTACGAGCAGTACTTC.

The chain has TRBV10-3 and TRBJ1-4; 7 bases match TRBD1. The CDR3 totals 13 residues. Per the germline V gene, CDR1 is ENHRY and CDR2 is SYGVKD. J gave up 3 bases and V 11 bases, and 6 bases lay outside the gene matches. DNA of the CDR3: TGTGCCTTAGTGACAGGGTCTAATGAAAAACTGTTTTTT. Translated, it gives CALVTGSNEKLFF.

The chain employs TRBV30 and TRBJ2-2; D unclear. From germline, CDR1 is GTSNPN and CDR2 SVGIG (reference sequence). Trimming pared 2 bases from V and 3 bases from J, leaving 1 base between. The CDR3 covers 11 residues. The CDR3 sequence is CAWSYTGELFF. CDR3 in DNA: TGTGCCTGGAGTTACACCGGGGAGCTGTTTTTT. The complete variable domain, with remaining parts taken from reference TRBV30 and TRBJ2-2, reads SQTIHQWPATLVQPVGSPLSLECTVEGTSNPNLYWYRQAAGRGLQLLFYSVGIGQISSEVPQNLSASRPQDRQFILSSKKLLLSDSGFYLCAWSYTGELFFGEGSRLTVL.

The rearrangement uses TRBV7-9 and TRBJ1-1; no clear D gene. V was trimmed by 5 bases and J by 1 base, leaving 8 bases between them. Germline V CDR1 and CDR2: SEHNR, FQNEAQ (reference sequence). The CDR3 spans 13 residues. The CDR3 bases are TGTGCCAGCAGCCCAATGAAGAACACTGAAGCTTTCTTT. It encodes CASSPMKNTEAFF.

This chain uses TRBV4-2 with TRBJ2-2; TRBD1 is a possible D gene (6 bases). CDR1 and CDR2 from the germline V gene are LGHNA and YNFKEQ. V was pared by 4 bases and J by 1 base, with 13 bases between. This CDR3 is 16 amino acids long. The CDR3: CASSLEGTLNTGELFF. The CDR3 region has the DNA TGTGCCAGCAGCCTCGAAGGGACACTGAACACCGGGGAGCTGTTTTTT.

CDR3 DNA: TGTGCCAGCAGTTTACGGGGGACACCCCTCCACTTT. As protein: CASSLRGTPLHF. The J gene is TRBJ1-6, the V gene TRBV12-3 or TRBV12-4; tentative D call: TRBD1 (5 bases). Trimming took 2 bases from V and 11 from J, leaving 7 bases between them. This CDR3 spans 12 amino acids.

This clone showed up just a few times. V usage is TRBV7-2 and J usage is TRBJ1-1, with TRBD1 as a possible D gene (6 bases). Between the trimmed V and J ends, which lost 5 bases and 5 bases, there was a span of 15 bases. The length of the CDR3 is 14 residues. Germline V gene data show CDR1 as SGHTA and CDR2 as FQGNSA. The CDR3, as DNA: TGTGCCAGCAGCCACGGAGGGGGTCGTACTGAAGCTTTCTTT. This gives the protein CASSHGGGRTEAFF.

CDR3 region: CASSQGQGVGYTF. The CDR3 DNA follows: TGCGCCAGCAGCCAAGGACAGGGAGTTGGCTACACCTTC. The rearrangement joins TRBV5-1 to TRBJ1-2, with 8 bases identical to TRBD1. The CDR3 consists of 13 residues. V lost 4 bases and J lost 7; bases outside the gene matches: 6. Germline values: CDR1 SGHRS, CDR2 YFSETQ.

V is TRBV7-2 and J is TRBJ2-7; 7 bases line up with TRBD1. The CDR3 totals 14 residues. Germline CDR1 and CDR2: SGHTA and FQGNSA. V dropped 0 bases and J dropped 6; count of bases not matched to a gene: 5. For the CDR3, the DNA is TGTGCCAGCAGCTTAGCGCAGGGGGTCGGCGAGCAGTACTTC. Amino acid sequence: CASSLAQGVGEQYF.

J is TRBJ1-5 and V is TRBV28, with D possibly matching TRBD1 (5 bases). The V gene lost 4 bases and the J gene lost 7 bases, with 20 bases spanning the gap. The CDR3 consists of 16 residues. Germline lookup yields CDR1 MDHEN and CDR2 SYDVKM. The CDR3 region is CASSSPSGDVNQPQHF. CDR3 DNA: TGTGCCAGCAGTTCCCCGAGCGGGGACGTGAACCAGCCCCAGCATTTT.

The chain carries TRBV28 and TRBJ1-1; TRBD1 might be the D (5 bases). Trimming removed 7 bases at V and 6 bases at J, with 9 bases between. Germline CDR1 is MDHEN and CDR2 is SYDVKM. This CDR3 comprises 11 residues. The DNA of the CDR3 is TGTGCCAGCAAGCGGGGGTCTGAAGCTTTCTTT. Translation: CASKRGSEAFF.

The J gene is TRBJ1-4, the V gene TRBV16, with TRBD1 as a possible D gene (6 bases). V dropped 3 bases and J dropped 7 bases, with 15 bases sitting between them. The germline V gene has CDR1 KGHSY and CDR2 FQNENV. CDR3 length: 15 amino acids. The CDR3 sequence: CASSQAGGRAEKLFF. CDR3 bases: TGTGCCAGCAGCCAGGCGGGGGGGCGCGCTGAAAAACTGTTTTTT.

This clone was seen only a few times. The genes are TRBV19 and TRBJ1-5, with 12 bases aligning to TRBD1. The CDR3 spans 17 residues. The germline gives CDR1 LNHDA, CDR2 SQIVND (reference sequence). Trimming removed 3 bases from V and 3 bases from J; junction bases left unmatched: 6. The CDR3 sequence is CASSIKGTGGYNQPQHF. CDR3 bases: TGTGCCAGTAGTATCAAGGGGACAGGGGGCTACAATCAGCCCCAGCATTTT.

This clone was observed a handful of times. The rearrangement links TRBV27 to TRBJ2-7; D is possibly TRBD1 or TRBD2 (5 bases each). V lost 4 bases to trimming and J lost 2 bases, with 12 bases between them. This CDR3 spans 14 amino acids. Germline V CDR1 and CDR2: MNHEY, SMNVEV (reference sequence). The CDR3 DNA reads TGTGCCAGCAGTTCATCGACGGGGCCCTACGAGCAGTACTTC. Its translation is CASSSSTGPYEQYF.

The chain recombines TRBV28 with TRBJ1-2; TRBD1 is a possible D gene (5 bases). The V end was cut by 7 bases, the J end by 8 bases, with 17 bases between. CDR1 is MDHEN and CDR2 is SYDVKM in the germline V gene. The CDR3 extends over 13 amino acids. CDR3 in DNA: TGTGCCAGCATCTCGGGGGGAGTGGGCGGCTACACCTTC. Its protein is CASISGGVGGYTF.

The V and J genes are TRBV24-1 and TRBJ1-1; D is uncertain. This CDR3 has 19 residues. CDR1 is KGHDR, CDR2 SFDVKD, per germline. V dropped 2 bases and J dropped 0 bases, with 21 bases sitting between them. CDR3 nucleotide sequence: TGTGCCACCAGTGATTACTCGGCCTCCCGGCGAGCAATGAACACTGAAGCTTTCTTT. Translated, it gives CATSDYSASRRAMNTEAFF.

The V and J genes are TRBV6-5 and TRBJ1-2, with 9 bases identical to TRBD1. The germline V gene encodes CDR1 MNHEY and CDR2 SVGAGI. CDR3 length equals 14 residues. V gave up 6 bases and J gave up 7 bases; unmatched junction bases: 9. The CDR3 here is CASSPGDRASGYTF. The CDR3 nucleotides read TGTGCCAGCAGCCCAGGGGACAGGGCTAGTGGCTACACCTTC.

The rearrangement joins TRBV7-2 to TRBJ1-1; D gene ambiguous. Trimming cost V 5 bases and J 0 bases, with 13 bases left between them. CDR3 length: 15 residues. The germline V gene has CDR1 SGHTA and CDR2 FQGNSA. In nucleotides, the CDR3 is TGTGCCAGCAGCCCCCATCCTGGGTTGAACACTGAAGCTTTCTTT. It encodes CASSPHPGLNTEAFF.

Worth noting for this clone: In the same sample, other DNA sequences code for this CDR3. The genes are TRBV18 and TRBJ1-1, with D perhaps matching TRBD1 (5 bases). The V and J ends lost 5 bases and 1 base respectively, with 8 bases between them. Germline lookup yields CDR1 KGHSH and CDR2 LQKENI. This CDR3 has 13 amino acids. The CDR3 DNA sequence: TGTGCCAGCTCATCCGGACAGAACACTGAAGCTTTCTTT. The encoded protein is CASSSGQNTEAFF. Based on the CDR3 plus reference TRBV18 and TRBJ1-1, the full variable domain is NAGVMQNPRHLVRRRGQEARLRCSPMKGHSHVYWYRQLPEEGLKFMVYLQKENIIDESGMPKERFSAEFPKEGPSILRIQQVVRGDSAAYFCASSSGQNTEAFFGQGTRLTVV.

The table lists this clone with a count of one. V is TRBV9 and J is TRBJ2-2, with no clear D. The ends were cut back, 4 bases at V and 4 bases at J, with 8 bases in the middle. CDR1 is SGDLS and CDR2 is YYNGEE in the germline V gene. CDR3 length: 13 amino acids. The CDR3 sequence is CASSPASTGELFF. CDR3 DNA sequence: TGTGCCAGCAGCCCTGCGAGCACCGGGGAGCTGTTTTTT.

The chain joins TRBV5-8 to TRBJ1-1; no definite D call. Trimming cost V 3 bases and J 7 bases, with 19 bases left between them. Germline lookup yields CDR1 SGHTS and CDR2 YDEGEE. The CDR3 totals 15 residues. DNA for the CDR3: TGTGCCAGCAGCTATGTACCGGGCCCCATTTTTGAAGCTTTCTTT. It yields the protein CASSYVPGPIFEAFF.

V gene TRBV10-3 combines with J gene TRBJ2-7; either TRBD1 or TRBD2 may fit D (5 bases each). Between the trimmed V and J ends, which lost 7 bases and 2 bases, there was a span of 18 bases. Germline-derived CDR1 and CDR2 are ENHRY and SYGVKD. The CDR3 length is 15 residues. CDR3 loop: CAINNRDHPPYEQYF. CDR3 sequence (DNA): TGTGCCATCAATAACCGGGACCACCCACCCTACGAGCAGTACTTC.

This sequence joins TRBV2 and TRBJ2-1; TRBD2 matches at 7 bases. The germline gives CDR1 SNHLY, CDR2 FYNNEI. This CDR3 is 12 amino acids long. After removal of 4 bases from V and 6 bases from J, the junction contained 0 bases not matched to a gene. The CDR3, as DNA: TGTGCCAGCAGTGCGGGGGGCAATGAGCAGTTCTTC. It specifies CASSAGGNEQFF.